A selection of T cell receptor beta chains follows, all from one sample in a study of T cells in Graves' hyperthyroidism and ophthalmopathy. A single record per CDR3 protein comes from TCRdb applying MiXCR to the multiplex PCR reads. In the table there are fewer than 400,000 distinct CDR3 sequences, 11% to 15% of which are singletons. The specimen sequenced was blood. Receptors were obtained from a man between 45 and 60 years old with Graves' ophthalmopathy. CDR3s include the opening cysteine and the closing phenylalanine or tryptophan. The order of the fields is V gene, J gene, clone size, D gene, CDR3 protein, CDR3 DNA. D genes are given only for firm matches. Part of the rows lack a size; the others show once, few, many or a class for expanded clones.

v_call: TRBV9
j_call: TRBJ2-3
clone_size: many
d_call: TRBD2
cdr3_aa: CASSSVAGETTDTQYF
cdr3_nt: TGTGCCAGCAGTAGTGTAGCGGGAGAGACCACAGATACGCAGTATTTT

v_call: TRBV6-4
j_call: TRBJ1-1
clone_size: -
d_call: -
cdr3_aa: CASSERLGTQAFF
cdr3_nt: TGTGCCAGCAGTGAGCGGTTGGGTACGCAAGCTTTCTTT

v_call: TRBV7-9
j_call: TRBJ2-7
clone_size: many
d_call: -
cdr3_aa: CASSFPGSPSLDEQYF
cdr3_nt: TGTGCCAGCAGCTTCCCAGGGTCCCCTAGCCTCGACGAGCAGTACTTC

v_call: TRBV5-8
j_call: TRBJ2-4
clone_size: -
d_call: -
cdr3_aa: CASSLELKYAKNIQYF
cdr3_nt: TGTGCCAGCAGCTTGGAACTGAAATACGCCAAAAACATTCAGTACTTC

v_call: TRBV20-1
j_call: TRBJ2-1
clone_size: many
d_call: -
cdr3_aa: CSARDFPGIYGADEQFF
cdr3_nt: TGCAGTGCTAGAGATTTCCCCGGGATATACGGCGCAGATGAGCAGTTCTTC

v_call: TRBV28
j_call: TRBJ1-2
clone_size: many
d_call: -
cdr3_aa: CASSSPGGNYGYTF
cdr3_nt: TGTGCCAGCAGTTCCCCGGGAGGAAACTATGGCTACACCTTC

v_call: TRBV28
j_call: TRBJ2-7
clone_size: many
d_call: TRBD1
cdr3_aa: CASSLGLGQTYEQYF
cdr3_nt: TGTGCCAGCAGCCTCGGACTGGGACAGACCTACGAGCAGTACTTC

v_call: TRBV7-9
j_call: TRBJ2-1
clone_size: many
d_call: -
cdr3_aa: CASSVMAAYNEQFF
cdr3_nt: TGTGCCAGCAGCGTGATGGCTGCCTACAATGAGCAGTTCTTC

v_call: TRBV20-1
j_call: TRBJ2-3
clone_size: many
d_call: TRBD1
cdr3_aa: CSARSRDRGTDTQYF
cdr3_nt: TGCAGTGCTAGATCCCGGGACAGGGGCACAGATACGCAGTATTTT

v_call: TRBV5-1
j_call: TRBJ2-3
clone_size: many
d_call: -
cdr3_aa: CASSLAGRRDTRTDTQYF
cdr3_nt: TGCGCCAGCAGCTTGGCCGGCCGCCGGGACACGCGCACAGATACGCAGTATTTT

v_call: TRBV20-1
j_call: TRBJ2-3
clone_size: many
d_call: TRBD2
cdr3_aa: CSALPSGATDTQYF
cdr3_nt: TGCAGTGCTCTTCCGAGCGGGGCCACAGATACGCAGTATTTT

v_call: TRBV6-2/TRBV6-3
j_call: TRBJ1-1
clone_size: many
d_call: TRBD1
cdr3_aa: CASSYSGQGWNGEAFF
cdr3_nt: TGTGCCAGCAGTTACTCAGGACAGGGGTGGAATGGAGAAGCTTTCTTT

v_call: TRBV7-2
j_call: TRBJ2-7
clone_size: -
d_call: TRBD2
cdr3_aa: CASSLAWAGTSFSYEQYF
cdr3_nt: TGTGCCAGCAGCTTAGCTTGGGCCGGGACTAGCTTCTCCTACGAGCAGTACTTC

v_call: TRBV27
j_call: TRBJ1-2
clone_size: many
d_call: -
cdr3_aa: CASSLSVGANYGYTF
cdr3_nt: TGTGCCAGCAGTTTATCGGTAGGGGCTAACTATGGCTACACCTTC

v_call: TRBV7-9
j_call: TRBJ2-7
clone_size: -
d_call: TRBD1
cdr3_aa: CASSSPGQGHYEQYF
cdr3_nt: TGTGCCAGCAGCTCGCCGGGACAGGGTCACTACGAGCAGTACTTC

v_call: TRBV30
j_call: TRBJ2-5
clone_size: many
d_call: -
cdr3_aa: CAWSAIGARETQYF
cdr3_nt: TGTGCCTGGAGTGCGATTGGGGCCAGAGAGACCCAGTACTTC

v_call: TRBV10-3
j_call: TRBJ2-1
clone_size: few
d_call: -
cdr3_aa: CAISTMGDNEQFF
cdr3_nt: TGTGCCATCAGTACCATGGGGGACAATGAGCAGTTCTTC

v_call: TRBV4-1
j_call: TRBJ1-2
clone_size: -
d_call: TRBD1
cdr3_aa: CASSQTGDKGYTF
cdr3_nt: TGCGCCAGCAGCCAGACAGGGGACAAAGGCTACACCTTC

v_call: TRBV27
j_call: TRBJ1-4
clone_size: -
d_call: -
cdr3_aa: CASSRRNEKLFF
cdr3_nt: TGTGCCAGCAGTCGGAGGAATGAAAAACTGTTTTTT

v_call: TRBV6-2/TRBV6-3
j_call: TRBJ2-7
clone_size: few
d_call: -
cdr3_aa: CASSYSSVVAGLPYEQYF
cdr3_nt: TGTGCCAGCAGTTACTCGTCGGTCGTGGCTGGGCTTCCCTACGAGCAGTACTTC

v_call: TRBV5-1
j_call: TRBJ2-3
clone_size: few
d_call: -
cdr3_aa: CASSLQVGNTQYF
cdr3_nt: TGCGCCAGCAGCTTGCAGGTCGGGAATACGCAGTATTTT

v_call: TRBV30
j_call: TRBJ1-1
clone_size: many
d_call: -
cdr3_aa: CAWSGTGSTEAFF
cdr3_nt: TGTGCCTGGAGTGGTACAGGGAGCACTGAAGCTTTCTTT

v_call: TRBV14
j_call: TRBJ2-1
clone_size: few
d_call: -
cdr3_aa: CASSQDLFGYNEQFF
cdr3_nt: TGTGCCAGCAGCCAAGATCTCTTCGGGTACAATGAGCAGTTCTTC

v_call: TRBV20-1
j_call: TRBJ2-1
clone_size: -
d_call: -
cdr3_aa: CSARALAGEQFF
cdr3_nt: TGCAGTGCTAGAGCGCTAGCAGGTGAGCAGTTCTTC

v_call: TRBV6-1
j_call: TRBJ2-5
clone_size: -
d_call: TRBD2
cdr3_aa: CASTGGGQETQYF
cdr3_nt: TGTGCCAGCACTGGGGGGGGGCAAGAGACCCAGTACTTC

v_call: TRBV12-3/TRBV12-4
j_call: TRBJ1-4
clone_size: few
d_call: TRBD1
cdr3_aa: CASTSGGNEKLFF
cdr3_nt: TGTGCCAGCACCTCAGGGGGTAATGAAAAACTGTTTTTT

v_call: TRBV2
j_call: TRBJ2-2
clone_size: many
d_call: TRBD2
cdr3_aa: CASSVGGGAGELFF
cdr3_nt: TGTGCCAGCAGTGTCGGGGGAGGGGCCGGGGAGCTGTTTTTT

v_call: TRBV5-1
j_call: TRBJ2-7
clone_size: many
d_call: -
cdr3_aa: CASSLYEGVYEQYF
cdr3_nt: TGCGCCAGCAGCTTGTATGAGGGAGTATACGAGCAGTACTTC

v_call: TRBV20-1
j_call: TRBJ2-1
clone_size: -
d_call: -
cdr3_aa: CSARAAGHSYNEQFF
cdr3_nt: TGCAGTGCTAGAGCAGCGGGACACTCCTACAATGAGCAGTTCTTC

v_call: TRBV20-1
j_call: TRBJ2-7
clone_size: -
d_call: -
cdr3_aa: CSAREVALEQYF
cdr3_nt: TGCAGTGCTAGAGAAGTAGCGCTCGAGCAGTACTTC

v_call: TRBV27
j_call: TRBJ2-7
clone_size: -
d_call: -
cdr3_aa: CASWYRADEQYF
cdr3_nt: TGTGCCAGCTGGTACAGGGCGGACGAGCAGTACTTC

v_call: TRBV7-7
j_call: TRBJ2-4
clone_size: -
d_call: -
cdr3_aa: CASSPSWYF
cdr3_nt: TGTGCTAGCAGCCCATCGTGGTACTTC

v_call: TRBV7-8
j_call: TRBJ2-7
clone_size: many
d_call: TRBD1
cdr3_aa: CASSLIAGQGIIEQYF
cdr3_nt: TGTGCCAGCAGCTTAATTGCTGGACAGGGAATAATCGAGCAGTACTTC

v_call: TRBV3-1
j_call: TRBJ1-3
clone_size: few
d_call: -
cdr3_aa: CASSPIKVDGGNTIYF
cdr3_nt: TGTGCCAGCAGCCCAATTAAGGTCGACGGGGGAAACACCATATATTTT

v_call: TRBV10-1
j_call: TRBJ2-3
clone_size: few
d_call: -
cdr3_aa: CASSDSALTGDTQYF
cdr3_nt: TGCGCCAGCAGTGACTCCGCTCTTACGGGAGATACGCAGTATTTT

v_call: TRBV10-2
j_call: TRBJ2-5
clone_size: many
d_call: TRBD2
cdr3_aa: CASSELAGGGETQYF
cdr3_nt: TGCGCCAGCAGTGAGCTAGCGGGAGGGGGGGAGACCCAGTACTTC

v_call: TRBV7-8
j_call: TRBJ2-5
clone_size: many
d_call: -
cdr3_aa: CASSPDSKGETQYF
cdr3_nt: TGTGCCAGCAGTCCCGACAGTAAGGGAGAGACCCAGTACTTC

v_call: TRBV3-1
j_call: TRBJ2-3
clone_size: -
d_call: -
cdr3_aa: CASSHSGGEDDTQYF
cdr3_nt: TGTGCCAGCAGCCACAGTGGCGGGGAAGACGATACGCAGTATTTT

v_call: TRBV15
j_call: TRBJ2-7
clone_size: few
d_call: -
cdr3_aa: CATSNRGPRAGQYF
cdr3_nt: TGTGCCACCAGCAATCGTGGTCCCCGAGCCGGGCAGTACTTC

v_call: TRBV12-3/TRBV12-4
j_call: TRBJ1-1
clone_size: many
d_call: -
cdr3_aa: CASTELSSEAFF
cdr3_nt: TGTGCCAGTACCGAATTATCATCCGAAGCTTTCTTT

v_call: TRBV5-4
j_call: TRBJ1-6
clone_size: few
d_call: -
cdr3_aa: CASSLNPKGGNSPLHF
cdr3_nt: TGTGCCAGCAGCTTGAATCCGAAGGGTGGTAATTCACCCCTCCACTTT

v_call: TRBV11-2
j_call: TRBJ2-7
clone_size: many
d_call: TRBD2
cdr3_aa: CASSPNLAGGGSPYEQYF
cdr3_nt: TGTGCCAGCAGCCCCAATCTAGCGGGAGGGGGGTCCCCGTACGAGCAGTACTTC

v_call: TRBV12-3/TRBV12-4
j_call: TRBJ2-2
clone_size: many
d_call: -
cdr3_aa: CASSFQRTGELFF
cdr3_nt: TGTGCCAGCAGTTTCCAGCGCACCGGGGAGCTGTTTTTT

v_call: TRBV19
j_call: TRBJ2-5
clone_size: -
d_call: TRBD1
cdr3_aa: CASSPRDRGTQYF
cdr3_nt: TGTGCCAGTAGCCCTAGGGACAGGGGGACCCAGTACTTC

v_call: TRBV29-1
j_call: TRBJ1-2
clone_size: many
d_call: TRBD1
cdr3_aa: CSVEDPLSGGGGYTF
cdr3_nt: TGCAGCGTTGAAGATCCCTTGTCAGGGGGCGGTGGCTACACCTTC

v_call: TRBV28
j_call: TRBJ2-7
clone_size: -
d_call: TRBD1
cdr3_aa: CASRFSPDRAGYEQYF
cdr3_nt: TGTGCCAGCAGGTTCTCCCCGGACAGGGCGGGCTACGAGCAGTACTTC

v_call: TRBV7-9
j_call: TRBJ2-7
clone_size: many
d_call: -
cdr3_aa: CASSFSDYEQYF
cdr3_nt: TGTGCCAGCAGCTTTTCGGATTACGAGCAGTACTTC

v_call: TRBV6-6
j_call: TRBJ1-2
clone_size: few
d_call: -
cdr3_aa: CASSYNSYGYTF
cdr3_nt: TGTGCCAGCAGTTACAACAGCTATGGCTACACCTTC

v_call: TRBV3-1
j_call: TRBJ1-2
clone_size: many
d_call: -
cdr3_aa: CASSWTDGYTF
cdr3_nt: TGTGCCAGCAGTTGGACGGATGGCTACACCTTC

v_call: TRBV12-3/TRBV12-4
j_call: TRBJ1-2
clone_size: many
d_call: -
cdr3_aa: CASSFGRKEANYGYTF
cdr3_nt: TGTGCCAGCAGTTTCGGCCGTAAAGAAGCTAACTATGGCTACACCTTC

v_call: TRBV9
j_call: TRBJ1-2
clone_size: many
d_call: -
cdr3_aa: CASSVGGDGYTF
cdr3_nt: TGTGCCAGCAGCGTAGGCGGAGATGGCTACACCTTC

v_call: TRBV4-2
j_call: TRBJ1-2
clone_size: -
d_call: -
cdr3_aa: CASSRPGDYGYTF
cdr3_nt: TGTGCCAGCAGCCGCCCGGGGGACTATGGCTACACCTTC

v_call: TRBV3-1
j_call: TRBJ1-1
clone_size: many
d_call: -
cdr3_aa: CASSPGGGGAEAFF
cdr3_nt: TGTGCCAGCAGCCCCGGAGGGGGTGGGGCTGAAGCTTTCTTT